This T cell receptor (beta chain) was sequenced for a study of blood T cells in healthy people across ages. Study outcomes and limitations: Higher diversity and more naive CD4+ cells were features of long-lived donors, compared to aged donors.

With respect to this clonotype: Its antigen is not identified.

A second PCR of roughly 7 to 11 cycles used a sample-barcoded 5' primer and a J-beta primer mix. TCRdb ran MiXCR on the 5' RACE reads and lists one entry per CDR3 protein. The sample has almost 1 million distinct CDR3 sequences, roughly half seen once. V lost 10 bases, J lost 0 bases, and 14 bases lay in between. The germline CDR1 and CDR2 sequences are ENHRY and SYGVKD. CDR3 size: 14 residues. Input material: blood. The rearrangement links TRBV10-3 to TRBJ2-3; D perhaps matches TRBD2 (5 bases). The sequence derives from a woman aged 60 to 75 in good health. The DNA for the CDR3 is TGTGCCACCACTCTAGCATCTAGCACAGATACGCAGTATTTT. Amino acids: CATTLASSTDTQYF.